The present TCR beta chain was sequenced within a study of blood T cells in healthy people across ages. Per germline, CDR1 DFQATT and CDR2 SNEGSKA (reference sequence). The CDR3 is 14 amino acids. Deletions cut 6 bases from V and 4 bases from J, with 19 bases between. A second about 6 to 11 cycle PCR used barcoded and J-beta primers. One entry per CDR3 protein results from TCRdb running MiXCR on the 5' RACE reads. The repertoire holds roughly 730,000 distinct CDR3 sequences, with roughly three fifths as singletons. The chain recombines TRBV20-1 with TRBJ2-7, with D possibly being TRBD2 (6 bases). The receptor was isolated from a man in his forties in good health. Sequenced sample: blood. CDR3: CSASSGTGVYEQYF. The DNA for the CDR3 is TGCAGTGCATCCTCCGGGACGGGGGTTTACGAGCAGTACTTC.